This entry lists 32 T cell receptor beta chains sequenced from one sample in a study of graft-versus-host responses after intestinal transplantation. Their specific antigens are unknown. Produced via immunoSEQ multiplex PCR; TCRdb's table is partial and in-frame only. Here the sample spans fewer than 95,000 clones, about 95% being singletons. The material sequenced was unstimulated CD4+ T cells sorted from spleen or lymph node cells, taken before transplant. These receptors originate from a human donor who was the organ donor for an intestinal transplant.

The rearrangement uses TRBV28 and TRBJ2-5; D might be TRBD1 or TRBD2, each matching 8 bases. CDR3 length: 13 residues. Germline V gene data show CDR1 as MDHEN and CDR2 as SYDVKM. Trimming cost V 10 bases and J 8 bases, with 20 bases left between them. CDR3 residues: CATSQGAGGTQYF. The DNA of the CDR3 is TGTGCCACCTCCCAGGGGGCGGGGGGTACCCAGTACTTC. Based on the CDR3 plus reference TRBV28 and TRBJ2-5, the full variable domain is DVKVTQSSRYLVKRTGEKVFLECVQDMDHENMFWYRQDPGLGLRLIYFSYDVKMKEKGDIPEGYSVSREKKERFSLILESASTNQTSMYLCATSQGAGGTQYFGPGTRLLVL.

The chain carries TRBV11-2 and TRBJ2-7, with D possibly TRBD1 on 7 matching bases. Germline-derived CDR1 and CDR2 are SGHAT and FQNNGV. The CDR3 has 15 residues. The V end lost 4 bases, the J end lost 2 bases, and 15 bases lay between the germline ends. The CDR3 here is CASSSRDSFTYEQYF. The DNA of the CDR3 is TGTGCCAGCAGCTCGCGGGACAGCTTTACCTACGAGCAGTACTTC.

The chain employs TRBV28 and TRBJ2-2; D is unresolved. V was trimmed by 3 bases and J by 10 bases, leaving 27 bases between them. The CDR3 has 18 residues. Germline V gene sequence: CDR1 MDHEN, CDR2 SYDVKM. CDR3 nucleotides: TGTGCCAGCAGTTTCCAGGCCAAACACCTCATGTATCTTTCGGAGCTGTTTTTT. Residues: CASSFQAKHLMYLSELFF.

This rearrangement joins TRBV2 to TRBJ2-1; D is perhaps TRBD2 (6 bases). V shed 4 bases and J shed 9 bases, with 10 bases lying between them. CDR3 length equals 12 residues. The V gene's germline CDR1 is SNHLY and CDR2 FYNNEI. This chain's CDR3 is CASSGSSGEQFF. The CDR3 region has the DNA TGTGCCAGCAGTGGTAGTAGCGGTGAGCAGTTCTTC. Full variable domain (missing parts from reference TRBV2 and TRBJ2-1): EPEVTQTPSHQVTQMGQEVILRCVPISNHLYFYWYRQILGQKVEFLVSFYNNEISEKSEIFDDQFSVERPDGSNFTLKIRSTKLEDSAMYFCASSGSSGEQFFGPGTRLTVL.

The chain joins TRBV9 to TRBJ1-3; a weak D match, TRBD1 (5 bases). Trimming left V 3 bases short and J 0 bases short, with 16 bases between. Per the germline V gene, CDR1 is SGDLS and CDR2 is YYNGEE. This CDR3 region has 17 residues. CDR3 in DNA: TGTGCCAGCAGCGCCGGGACCGGCAGTTTCTCTGGAAACACCATATATTTT. This codes for CASSAGTGSFSGNTIYF.

This clone was observed once. The chain carries TRBV4-1 and TRBJ1-5, with 8 bases lining up with TRBD1. CDR1 is MGHRA, CDR2 YSYEKL, per germline. CDR3 length: 17 amino acids. J gave up 3 bases and V 1 base, and 8 bases lay outside the gene matches. The CDR3 DNA reads TGCGCCAGCAGCCAAGCCCCTGGGACAGGCCCCAATCAGCCCCAGCATTTT. This codes for CASSQAPGTGPNQPQHF.

The rearrangement joins TRBV6-1 to TRBJ2-7; the D gene is possibly TRBD2 (7 bases). The length of the CDR3 is 15 residues. V dropped 2 bases and J dropped 3 bases, with 14 bases sitting between them. Germline assignment: CDR1 MNHNS and CDR2 SASEGT. For the CDR3, the DNA is TGTGCCAGCAGTGAAAGCGGGACACCCTACTACGAGCAGTACTTC. This encodes CASSESGTPYYEQYF.

The rearrangement joins TRBV6-1 to TRBJ2-5, with 10 bases matching TRBD1. Looked up from germline, CDR1 is MNHNS and CDR2 is SASEGT. V gave up 10 bases and J gave up 0 bases; unmatched junction bases: 5. This CDR3 has 14 residues. DNA for the CDR3: TGTGCCACCGGGGACAGGGGTTACCAAGAGACCCAGTACTTC. This gives the protein CATGDRGYQETQYF.

Written as DNA, the CDR3 is TGTGCCAGCAGTCCGGGACCCTACAATGAGCAGTTCTTC. Residues: CASSPGPYNEQFF. The chain carries TRBV6-1 and TRBJ2-1; tentatively, D is TRBD1 or TRBD2 (5 bases each). V dropped 5 bases and J dropped 2 bases, with 7 bases sitting between them. Germline V gives CDR1 MNHNS, CDR2 SASEGT. This CDR3 is 13 amino acids long.

The chain has TRBV7-9 and TRBJ2-3; 8 nucleotides line up with TRBD2. Per the germline V gene, CDR1 is SEHNR and CDR2 is FQNEAQ (reference sequence). The CDR3 covers 14 residues. With V trimmed by 0 bases and J by 6 bases, 2 bases remained unmatched. CDR3 DNA sequence: TGTGCCAGCAGCTTAGCCGGGGGGGCGGATACGCAGTATTTT. Translated, it gives CASSLAGGADTQYF.

Comments on this clone: The sample holds other DNA sequences that translate to the same CDR3. V usage is TRBV20-1 and J usage is TRBJ2-7; no clear D gene. Germline V lookup: CDR1 DFQATT, CDR2 SNEGSKA (reference sequence). V shed 4 bases and J shed 2 bases, with 6 bases lying between them. The CDR3 is 11 residues long. CDR3 region: CSAKSAYEQYF. The CDR3 DNA reads as TGCAGTGCTAAGTCTGCCTACGAGCAGTACTTC.

The chain has TRBV6-5 and TRBJ1-1, with 7 bases fitting TRBD1. Germline assignment: CDR1 MNHEY and CDR2 SVGAGI. The V gene end was trimmed by 5 bases and the J gene end by 5 bases; junction bases not matched to a gene: 11. CDR3 length: 15 amino acids. The CDR3 DNA reads TGTGCCAGCAGTCCAAACAGGGGAGTCGGGACTGAAGCTTTCTTT. Translation: CASSPNRGVGTEAFF.

The chain uses TRBV14 and TRBJ2-7; D uncertain. The V and J ends lost 2 bases and 7 bases respectively, with 24 bases between them. CDR1 is SGHDN, CDR2 FVKESK, per germline. The CDR3 is 17 amino acids. The CDR3 DNA follows: TGTGCCAGCAGCCAACGAAGGCGCATTGAGGCCCCCCTGGAGCAGTACTTC. It encodes CASSQRRRIEAPLEQYF. The whole variable domain, remainder taken from reference TRBV14 and TRBJ2-7, is EAGVTQFPSHSVIEKGQTVTLRCDPISGHDNLYWYRRVMGKEIKFLLHFVKESKQDESGMPNNRFLAERTGGTYSTLKVQPAELEDSGVYFCASSQRRRIEAPLEQYFGPGTRLTVT.

This sequence joins TRBV7-2 and TRBJ1-6; 8 positions agree with TRBD1. With V trimmed by 2 bases and J by 12 bases, 9 bases remained unmatched. Germline V CDR1 and CDR2: SGHTA, FQGNSA. The CDR3 is 15 amino acids. This CDR3 is CASSLSGQGIGPLHF. CDR3 in DNA: TGTGCCAGCAGCTTAAGTGGACAGGGCATAGGACCCCTCCACTTT.

This sequence joins TRBV2 and TRBJ1-4, with D tentatively TRBD1 (5 bases). Trimming removed 3 bases at V and 3 bases at J, with 14 bases between. The CDR3 totals 16 residues. CDR1 SNHLY and CDR2 FYNNEI come from the germline V gene. The CDR3 DNA sequence: TGTGCCAGCAGTGAGCAGAGGGGCAGAGCTAATGAAAAACTGTTTTTT. It is translated as CASSEQRGRANEKLFF.

A single count supports this clone. The chain joins TRBV6-6 to TRBJ1-5, with D unresolved. The CDR3 totals 14 residues. With 0 bases removed from V and 2 bases from J, the gap between germline ends came to 5 bases. CDR1 MNHNY and CDR2 SVGAGI come from the germline V gene (reference sequence). The CDR3 here is CASSYSQGNQPQHF. The DNA for the CDR3 is TGTGCCAGCAGTTACTCCCAGGGCAATCAGCCCCAGCATTTT.

The chain carries TRBV10-1 and TRBJ2-2, with a possible D match to TRBD2 (5 bases). The V gene lost 6 bases and the J gene lost 6 bases, with 11 bases spanning the gap. CDR1 WNHNN and CDR2 SYGVQD come from the germline V gene (reference sequence). This CDR3 spans 13 amino acids. CDR3 loop: CASRADGAGELFF. The CDR3 coding sequence is TGCGCCAGCAGGGCCGACGGGGCCGGGGAGCTGTTTTTT.

The V gene is TRBV11-3, the J gene TRBJ2-7, with D possibly called TRBD1 or TRBD2 (5 bases each). V was pared by 5 bases and J by 4 bases, with 18 bases between. This CDR3 comprises 15 residues. Germline lookup yields CDR1 SGHNT and CDR2 YENEEA. The CDR3 sequence is CASSPRVEGSYEQYF. As DNA, the CDR3 is TGTGCCAGCAGCCCCCGGGTAGAGGGGAGTTACGAGCAGTACTTC.

This chain joins TRBV6-1 and TRBJ2-3; unclear D gene. Trimming took off 0 bases at V and 0 bases at J, with 7 bases between the two ends. This CDR3 is built from 15 residues. In germline, CDR1 is MNHNS, CDR2 SASEGT. The CDR3 sequence is CASSEAGYSTDTQYF. The CDR3 coding sequence is TGTGCCAGCAGTGAAGCAGGTTATAGCACAGATACGCAGTATTTT.

The chain joins TRBV2 to TRBJ1-6; D gene uncertain. V was clipped by 0 bases and J by 6 bases, with 3 bases between them. The CDR3 covers 13 residues. CDR1 is SNHLY and CDR2 is FYNNEI in the germline V gene. CDR3 protein: CASSEAGNSPLHF. Here the CDR3 DNA reads TGTGCCAGCAGTGAAGCGGGTAATTCACCCCTCCACTTT. The variable domain in full, with the rest retrieved from reference TRBV2 and TRBJ1-6, is EPEVTQTPSHQVTQMGQEVILRCVPISNHLYFYWYRQILGQKVEFLVSFYNNEISEKSEIFDDQFSVERPDGSNFTLKIRSTKLEDSAMYFCASSEAGNSPLHFGNGTRLTVT.

This chain connects TRBV28 to TRBJ2-7; D is perhaps TRBD1 (5 bases). There are 11 residues in the CDR3. V lost 5 bases and J lost 13, with 15 bases in between. The germline CDR1 and CDR2 sequences are MDHEN and SYDVKM. The CDR3 loop is CASSLRAVHYF. For the CDR3, the DNA is TGTGCCAGCAGTCTCAGGGCGGTGCACTACTTC.

Here the CDR3 reads CASSPDPSGWGSDTQYF. The CDR3 region has the DNA TGTGCCAGCAGTCCCGATCCTAGCGGGTGGGGGTCGGATACGCAGTATTTT. V gene TRBV28 combines with J gene TRBJ2-3; the match to TRBD2 covers 8 bases. The germline gives CDR1 MDHEN, CDR2 SYDVKM. The CDR3 covers 17 residues. The V and J ends lost 5 bases and 6 bases, in that order; junction bases with no gene match: 16. The variable domain in full, with the rest retrieved from reference TRBV28 and TRBJ2-3, is DVKVTQSSRYLVKRTGEKVFLECVQDMDHENMFWYRQDPGLGLRLIYFSYDVKMKEKGDIPEGYSVSREKKERFSLILESASTNQTSMYLCASSPDPSGWGSDTQYFGPGTRLTVL.

This clone was detected once. The chain uses TRBV9 and TRBJ2-3; 8 bases line up with TRBD2. Unmatched junction bases numbered 4, after V lost 0 bases and J lost 4 bases. The CDR3 length is 15 residues. CDR1 SGDLS and CDR2 YYNGEE come from the germline V gene. CDR3 amino acids: CASSVAGGPADTQYF. Written as DNA, the CDR3 is TGTGCCAGCAGCGTAGCGGGGGGGCCCGCAGATACGCAGTATTTT.

V is TRBV5-1 and J is TRBJ1-2; D is ambiguous. The CDR3 contains 13 residues. The V and J ends lost 4 bases and 4 bases respectively, with 11 bases between them. From germline, CDR1 is SGHRS and CDR2 YFSETQ. The DNA for the CDR3 is TGCGCCAGCAGCCTACGTCCCGGCTATGGCTACACCTTC. As protein: CASSLRPGYGYTF.

The chain employs TRBV10-3 and TRBJ1-2; 7 bases are shared with TRBD1. CDR1 ENHRY and CDR2 SYGVKD come from the germline V gene. This CDR3 region has 13 residues. Trimming removed 8 bases from V and 6 bases from J; junction bases left unmatched: 9. CDR3 loop: CAIGITGDDGYTF. Written as DNA, the CDR3 is TGTGCCATCGGAATAACAGGGGACGATGGCTACACCTTC.

This chain uses TRBV5-1 with TRBJ2-7, with 8 bases aligning to TRBD2. Germline assignment: CDR1 SGHRS and CDR2 YFSETQ. This CDR3 comprises 16 residues. Germline trimming cut 2 bases from V and 3 bases from J; bases unmatched to any gene: 10. CDR3 sequence (DNA): TGCGCCAGCAGCTTTCGGCGGGGGGCGCAGAGCTACGAGCAGTACTTC. Encoded protein: CASSFRRGAQSYEQYF.

This clone appeared a single time. This chain links TRBV6-1 with TRBJ2-4; D not resolved. There are 13 residues in the CDR3. V was trimmed by 1 base and J by 10 bases, leaving 11 bases between them. Looked up from germline, CDR1 is MNHNS and CDR2 is SASEGT. For the CDR3, the DNA is TGTGCCAGCAGTGAAGGTCGCCCAGTTATTCAGTACTTC. This gives the protein CASSEGRPVIQYF.

J is TRBJ2-2 and V is TRBV7-3; no clear D gene. V lost 5 bases and J 5 bases, leaving 15 bases between the germline ends. Germline CDR1 reads SGHTA; CDR2 reads FQGTGA. This CDR3 contains 15 residues. CDR3 bases: TGTGCCAGCAGCCCGGATGCAGGTCAAACCGGGGAGCTGTTTTTT. Translated: CASSPDAGQTGELFF.

The chain links TRBV5-4 to TRBJ2-7, with 10 positions matching TRBD2. The CDR3 is made up of 15 amino acids. Germline V gene data show CDR1 as SGHNT and CDR2 as YYREEE (reference sequence). V shed 5 bases and J 2 bases; nucleotides not matched to a gene: 7. The CDR3 nucleotides are TGTGCCAGCAGTCTTACTAGCGGGACGACCTACGAGCAGTACTTC. Encoded protein: CASSLTSGTTYEQYF.

The chain links TRBV11-1 to TRBJ2-5; TRBD1 aligns across 7 bases. Gene TRBJ2-7 matches the end of the DNA better, so the J call may be wrong. Germline CDR1 and CDR2: SGHAT and FQDESV (reference sequence). This CDR3 comprises 16 residues. CDR3 sequence: CASSHPRGQLKYEQYF. The CDR3 bases are TGTGCCAGCAGCCACCCTCGGGGACAGCTGAAGTACGAGCAGTACTTC.

A remark on this clone: Other DNA sequences in this sample translate to the same CDR3. V gene TRBV2 combines with J gene TRBJ1-2; 10 nucleotides match TRBD1. Germline-derived CDR1 and CDR2 are SNHLY and FYNNEI. The CDR3 covers 15 residues. V lost 6 bases, J lost 3 bases, and 7 bases stayed unmatched. The CDR3 nucleotides read TGTGCCAGCAGGGTCGACAGGGGGCGCGACTATGGCTACACCTTC. This gives the protein CASRVDRGRDYGYTF.

The chain carries TRBV18 and TRBJ2-7; 8 nucleotides agree with TRBD2. V shed 3 bases and J 2 bases; nucleotides not matched to a gene: 6. This CDR3 has 15 residues. Germline assignment: CDR1 KGHSH and CDR2 LQKENI. The DNA for the CDR3 is TGTGCCAGCTCACCTTCTGCGGGGGGAACCTACGAGCAGTACTTC. Its translation: CASSPSAGGTYEQYF. Filled out from reference TRBV18 and TRBJ2-7, the complete variable domain reads NAGVMQNPRHLVRRRGQEARLRCSPMKGHSHVYWYRQLPEEGLKFMVYLQKENIIDESGMPKERFSAEFPKEGPSILRIQQVVRGDSAAYFCASSPSAGGTYEQYFGPGTRLTVT.